The 31 T cell receptor beta chains below all came from one sample that was sequenced in a study of T cell clonotyping in hematopoietic cell transplantation. Libraries were prepared by immunoSEQ multiplex PCR; TCRdb keeps only in-frame clonotypes and omits some of them. In the table there are 16,000 or so clones, over 50% of which are singletons. This specimen was PBMCs, taken 30 days after allogeneic stem cell transplant. These receptors all stem from a male patient aged 45-59 years who had an allogeneic stem cell transplant from an unrelated donor, so T cells may come from the graft donor. Some clones in this sample may be carry-over from other donors' samples.

The chain employs TRBV30 and TRBJ2-7; no firm D call. Per the germline V gene, CDR1 is GTSNPN and CDR2 is SVGIG (reference sequence). The CDR3 totals 12 residues. Trimming removed 5 bases from V and 2 bases from J, with 10 bases in between. This CDR3 reads CAWGRSPYEQYF. CDR3 in DNA: TGTGCCTGGGGTAGGTCGCCCTACGAGCAGTACTTC.

V is TRBV11-3 and J is TRBJ1-2; D may be TRBD1 (5 bases). The V gene lost 3 bases and the J gene lost 2 bases, with 13 bases spanning the gap. The CDR3 is made up of 15 amino acids. Germline-derived CDR1 and CDR2 are SGHNT and YENEEA. CDR3 nucleotide sequence: TGTGCCAGCAGCTTGAACCGACAGCCGAACTATGGCTACACCTTC. Encoded protein: CASSLNRQPNYGYTF. Using reference TRBV11-3 and TRBJ1-2 for the parts outside the CDR3, the full variable domain is EAGVVQSPRYKIIEKKQPVAFWCNPISGHNTLYWYLQNLGQGPELLIRYENEEAVDDSQLPKDRFSAERLKGVDSTLKIQPAELGDSAVYLCASSLNRQPNYGYTFGSGTRLTVV.

This clone is medium-sized (0.01 to 0.1%) in the sample. V usage is TRBV28 and J usage is TRBJ2-7; 8 bases map to TRBD1. Trimming took 11 bases from V and 2 from J; bases not matched to a gene: 5. Germline values: CDR1 MDHEN, CDR2 SYDVKM. The length of the CDR3 is 12 residues. The CDR3 spells CASGQGPYEQYF. The CDR3 region has the DNA TGTGCCTCAGGACAGGGTCCCTACGAGCAGTACTTC.

The J gene is TRBJ2-5, the V gene TRBV6-6, with D unresolved. Between the trimmed V and J ends, which lost 6 bases and 2 bases, there was a span of 16 bases. This CDR3 contains 15 residues. Germline CDR1 reads MNHNY; CDR2 reads SVGAGI (reference sequence). The CDR3 nucleotides are TGTGCCAGCAGCGCACAGCTCCTCTCTCAAGAGACCCAGTACTTC. Translating gives CASSAQLLSQETQYF.

The rearrangement uses TRBV19 and TRBJ1-3, with D unresolved. CDR3 length equals 15 residues. CDR1 and CDR2 (germline): LNHDA, SQIVND (reference sequence). V was pared by 5 bases and J by 0 bases, with 11 bases between. DNA for the CDR3: TGTGCCAGTAGTCCCCCAGGCTCCTCTGGAAACACCATATATTTT. This encodes CASSPPGSSGNTIYF.

The CDR3 coding sequence is TGTGCCAGCAGTGAATGGGGGCAAAAGATTTCACCCCTCCACTTT. Translation gives CASSEWGQKISPLHF. V and J are TRBV25-1 and TRBJ1-6, with D tentatively TRBD1 (6 bases). Germline V gene lookup returns CDR1 MGHDK and CDR2 SYGVNS. The CDR3 has 15 residues. V was shortened by 1 base and J by 9 bases, with 13 bases between the two germline ends.

J is TRBJ1-1 and V is TRBV28, with D hard to call. The length of the CDR3 is 15 residues. The germline V gene encodes CDR1 MDHEN and CDR2 SYDVKM. V lost 3 bases and J 0 bases, leaving 11 bases between the germline ends. The CDR3 is CASSLDGAMNTEAFF. The CDR3 nucleotides are TGTGCCAGCAGTTTGGACGGCGCTATGAACACTGAAGCTTTCTTT.

The table lists this clone with a count of one. The chain joins TRBV4-3 to TRBJ1-1; TRBD1 matches 11 bases. The CDR3 is 17 residues long. Germline trimming cut 0 bases from V and 0 bases from J; bases unmatched to any gene: 3. Germline lookup yields CDR1 LGHNA and CDR2 YSLEER. The CDR3 spells CASSQDGTGGVNTEAFF. DNA of the CDR3: TGCGCCAGCAGCCAAGACGGGACAGGGGGAGTGAACACTGAAGCTTTCTTT.

The V gene is TRBV25-1, the J gene TRBJ1-2; no clear D. CDR3 length equals 13 residues. V lost 2 bases and J 4 bases, leaving 8 bases between the germline ends. CDR1 is MGHDK, CDR2 SYGVNS, per germline. The CDR3 DNA sequence: TGTGCCAGCAGTGAAGGCAGATCCTATGGCTACACCTTC. It specifies CASSEGRSYGYTF.

The chain links TRBV25-1 to TRBJ2-2; D might be TRBD1 (5 bases). The CDR3 is made up of 14 amino acids. Trimming stripped 5 bases from V and 3 bases from J, with 10 bases between. Germline CDR1 reads MGHDK; CDR2 reads SYGVNS. Here the CDR3 DNA reads TGTGCCAGCAGTCCAGGGCCCGACACCGGGGAGCTGTTTTTT. It yields the protein CASSPGPDTGELFF.

Remarks on this clone: Different DNA sequences within this sample yield the same CDR3. This chain joins TRBV30 and TRBJ1-1; maybe TRBD1 (5 bases). Germline V gene data show CDR1 as GTSNPN and CDR2 as SVGIG (reference sequence). V lost 5 bases and J 2 bases, leaving 9 bases between the germline ends. The CDR3 is 12 amino acids. The CDR3 region has the DNA TGTGCCTGGTCGACAGAAAACACTGAAGCTTTCTTT. Its protein product is CAWSTENTEAFF.

The gene calls are TRBV5-1 and TRBJ1-1; D not certain. The length of the CDR3 is 13 residues. Trimming took off 5 bases at V and 0 bases at J, with 8 bases between the two ends. Germline V gene sequence: CDR1 SGHRS, CDR2 YFSETQ. This chain's CDR3 is CASSDTLNTEAFF. CDR3 sequence (DNA): TGCGCCAGCAGTGACACCTTGAACACTGAAGCTTTCTTT.

Here the CDR3 reads CASSIPGQGAGTQYF. Here the CDR3 DNA reads TGTGCCAGCAGCATACCGGGACAGGGGGCCGGTACGCAGTATTTT. The V and J genes are TRBV5-6 and TRBJ2-3; 12 nucleotides agree with TRBD1. Germline V gene sequence: CDR1 SGHDT, CDR2 YYEEEE. The CDR3 has 15 amino acids. V was clipped by 4 bases and J by 8 bases; unmatched bases: 8.

The chain uses TRBV29-1 and TRBJ1-5, with unresolved D. V shed 6 bases and J shed 5 bases, with 14 bases lying between them. CDR3 length equals 13 residues. The germline V gene encodes CDR1 SQVTM and CDR2 ANQGSEA. The CDR3 spells CSVGRGRDQPQHF. The CDR3, as DNA: TGCAGCGTCGGTCGGGGTCGTGATCAGCCCCAGCATTTT.

V usage is TRBV6-4 and J usage is TRBJ2-7; 11 bases line up with TRBD1. CDR3 length: 14 amino acids. Germline values: CDR1 MRHNA, CDR2 SNTAGT. V dropped 6 bases and J dropped 5; count of bases not matched to a gene: 6. The CDR3 DNA reads as TGTGCCAGCAGCCCCGGGACAGGGGGGGACGAGCAGTACTTC. This gives the protein CASSPGTGGDEQYF.

J is TRBJ1-1 and V is TRBV6-1, with D uncertain. This CDR3 contains 15 residues. The germline CDR1 and CDR2 sequences are MNHNS and SASEGT. Trimming removed 8 bases from V and 1 base from J, with 17 bases in between. The CDR3 DNA reads TGTGCCAGCCCCCTCCCGGACGAGGGGAACACTGAAGCTTTCTTT. Amino acid sequence: CASPLPDEGNTEAFF.

This chain connects TRBV19 to TRBJ2-2; TRBD2 matches at 12 bases. The CDR3 spans 15 residues. V trimming: 9 bases; J trimming: 0 bases; junction bases outside the gene matches: 2. Germline V lookup: CDR1 LNHDA, CDR2 SQIVND (reference sequence). CDR3: CASGTSGSNTGELFF. CDR3 coding DNA: TGTGCCAGCGGGACTAGCGGGTCGAACACCGGGGAGCTGTTTTTT.

V is TRBV6-5 and J is TRBJ1-1, with 7 bases fitting TRBD1. This CDR3 has 15 amino acids. From germline, CDR1 is MNHEY and CDR2 SVGAGI. J lost 3 bases, V lost 0 bases, and 4 bases had no gene match. The CDR3 DNA reads TGTGCCAGCAGTTACTCGACAGGGTGGGACACTGAAGCTTTCTTT. It encodes CASSYSTGWDTEAFF.

This chain uses TRBV6-1 with TRBJ2-7; D possibly corresponds to TRBD1 (6 bases). In germline, CDR1 is MNHNS, CDR2 SASEGT. With 4 bases removed from V and 1 base from J, the gap between germline ends came to 17 bases. The CDR3 length is 16 residues. Here the CDR3 reads CASSVTQGAPSYEQYF. The CDR3 DNA is TGTGCCAGCAGTGTCACACAGGGTGCACCGTCCTACGAGCAGTACTTC.

The chain links TRBV5-6 to TRBJ1-2, with a possible D match to TRBD1 (6 bases). Deletions cut 3 bases from V and 6 bases from J, with 15 bases between. The germline V gene has CDR1 SGHDT and CDR2 YYEEEE. CDR3 length: 14 residues. The CDR3 region is CASSYRQVRNGYTF. CDR3 DNA sequence: TGTGCCAGCAGCTACCGACAGGTGCGGAATGGCTACACCTTC.

The chain links TRBV29-1 to TRBJ2-7; 8 bases are shared with TRBD1. The junction had 1 base not matched to a gene; V was cut back by 6 bases and J by 3 bases. This CDR3 region has 11 residues. The germline gives CDR1 SQVTM, CDR2 ANQGSEA. CDR3 DNA: TGCAGCGTAGACAGGGGCTACGAGCAGTACTTC. This encodes CSVDRGYEQYF.

There are a few counts of this clone. J is TRBJ2-1 and V is TRBV5-6; D is undetermined. The CDR3 length is 15 residues. CDR1 and CDR2 from the germline V gene are SGHDT and YYEEEE. V was trimmed by 2 bases and J by 1 base, leaving 10 bases between them. CDR3 nucleotide sequence: TGTGCCAGCAGCTTTGGGGATCGTTCCTACAATGAGCAGTTCTTC. This gives the protein CASSFGDRSYNEQFF.

This clone is deemed medium-sized. The chain combines TRBV30 with TRBJ1-5, with D possibly TRBD1 on 5 matching bases. CDR3 length equals 13 residues. Looked up from germline, CDR1 is GTSNPN and CDR2 is SVGIG (reference sequence). The V end lost 3 bases, the J end lost 2 bases, and 8 bases lay between the germline ends. The CDR3 sequence is CAWSGGGNQPQHF. The CDR3 DNA is TGTGCCTGGAGCGGAGGGGGCAATCAGCCCCAGCATTTT. Together with reference TRBV30 and TRBJ1-5, the CDR3 gives the full variable domain: SQTIHQWPATLVQPVGSPLSLECTVEGTSNPNLYWYRQAAGRGLQLLFYSVGIGQISSEVPQNLSASRPQDRQFILSSKKLLLSDSGFYLCAWSGGGNQPQHFGDGTRLSIL.

The V call is TRBV6-5, the J call TRBJ2-6; D is undetermined. The CDR3 is 13 residues long. Trimming stripped 7 bases from V and 2 bases from J, with 6 bases between. Germline CDR1 MNHEY, CDR2 SVGAGI. The CDR3 loop reads CASTEPGANVLTF. As DNA, the CDR3 is TGTGCCAGCACAGAACCTGGGGCCAACGTCCTGACTTTC.

This chain uses TRBV9 with TRBJ1-1; TRBD1 agrees at 8 bases. The CDR3 has 15 amino acids. Trimming removed 3 bases from V and 0 bases from J; junction bases left unmatched: 4. The germline V gene has CDR1 SGDLS and CDR2 YYNGEE. The CDR3 DNA reads TGTGCCAGCAGCGCCTTGGGACAGGTGAACACTGAAGCTTTCTTT. It specifies CASSALGQVNTEAFF.

The chain combines TRBV19 with TRBJ1-1; perhaps TRBD1 as D (6 bases). This CDR3 spans 13 amino acids. V was clipped by 7 bases and J by 3 bases, with 12 bases between them. CDR1 is LNHDA and CDR2 is SQIVND in the germline V gene (reference sequence). The CDR3 DNA sequence: TGTGCCAGTAAAAGGACAGCGTACACTGAAGCTTTCTTT. Translation: CASKRTAYTEAFF.

V usage is TRBV7-2 and J usage is TRBJ1-1; weak D call: TRBD1 (5 bases). The CDR3 is made up of 14 amino acids. The germline V gene has CDR1 SGHTA and CDR2 FQGNSA. The V end lost 2 bases, the J end lost 3 bases, and 10 bases lay between the germline ends. CDR3 coding DNA: TGTGCCAGCAGCTTACAGGGTCGTGACACTGAAGCTTTCTTT. It yields the protein CASSLQGRDTEAFF.

The genes are TRBV29-1 and TRBJ2-7; D not resolved. V was cut by 6 bases and J by 5 bases, with 11 bases left in between. The germline gives CDR1 SQVTM, CDR2 ANQGSEA. The CDR3 has 11 residues. The DNA of the CDR3 is TGCAGCGTGGGGATCTACGACGAGCAGTACTTC. Protein: CSVGIYDEQYF.

This clone was counted once. The chain recombines TRBV5-6 with TRBJ2-2; 14 bases are shared with TRBD2. This CDR3 contains 17 residues. The V segment lost 5 bases and the J segment 7 bases; nucleotides outside the gene matches: 10. CDR1 and CDR2 from the germline V gene are SGHDT and YYEEEE. CDR3 sequence (DNA): TGTGCCAGCAGTTCTCCGGGACTAGCGGGGGAGGTCGGGGAGCTGTTTTTT. Encoded protein: CASSSPGLAGEVGELFF.

The chain joins TRBV4-3 to TRBJ1-6, with 8 bases lining up with TRBD1. Germline trimming cut 5 bases from V and 10 bases from J; bases unmatched to any gene: 7. The CDR3 contains 14 residues. CDR1 is LGHNA and CDR2 is YSLEER in the germline V gene. The CDR3 DNA is TGCGCCAGCAGCTTCGACAGGGGTTGGTCACCCCTCCACTTT. As protein: CASSFDRGWSPLHF.

The V and J genes are TRBV5-6 and TRBJ1-5, with D possibly being TRBD1 (6 bases). There are 14 residues in the CDR3. Germline V gene sequence: CDR1 SGHDT, CDR2 YYEEEE. The V end lost 0 bases, the J end lost 3 bases, and 7 bases lay between the germline ends. CDR3 bases: TGTGCCAGCAGCTTGGGACAGGACAATCAGCCCCAGCATTTT. Encoded protein: CASSLGQDNQPQHF.